These 24 T cell receptor beta chains were sequenced from one sample in a study of blood T cell repertoires in COVID-19. Generated by immunoSEQ multiplex PCR, the TCRdb table keeps only in-frame clones and is missing some. The table records 100,000 to 150,000 clones, around 80% of them present only once. The sample consisted of peripheral blood. Receptors originate from a woman aged 55-69 years with acute or convalescent COVID-19.

V is TRBV6-4 and J is TRBJ1-1; possibly TRBD1 for D (5 bases). CDR3 length: 12 amino acids. V lost 8 bases, J lost 4 bases, and 11 bases lay in between. Germline V gives CDR1 MRHNA, CDR2 SNTAGT. CDR3 nucleotide sequence: TGTGCCAGCGCCGACAGAAGCACTGAAGCTTTCTTT. As protein: CASADRSTEAFF.

The gene calls are TRBV5-1 and TRBJ1-1; TRBD1 matches 8 bases. Germline V CDR1 and CDR2: SGHRS, YFSETQ. This CDR3 region has 13 residues. V lost 0 bases, J lost 7 bases, and 2 bases stayed unmatched. CDR3 sequence reads: CASSLGQGLEAFF. CDR3 sequence (DNA): TGCGCCAGCAGCTTGGGACAGGGGCTTGAAGCTTTCTTT.

V is TRBV25-1 and J is TRBJ2-4; the D gene is possibly TRBD1 (5 bases). This CDR3 has 17 amino acids. In germline, CDR1 is MGHDK, CDR2 SYGVNS. The germline V and J ends were trimmed by 2 bases and 0 bases, with 14 bases remaining between them. DNA of the CDR3: TGTGCCAGCAGTGAAACTTTACTCGACAGAGCCAAAAACATTCAGTACTTC. Its translation is CASSETLLDRAKNIQYF. Full variable domain (remainder filled in from reference TRBV25-1 and TRBJ2-4): EADIYQTPRYLVIGTGKKITLECSQTMGHDKMYWYQQDPGMELHLIHYSYGVNSTEKGDLSSESTVSRIRTEHFPLTLESARPSHTSQYLCASSETLLDRAKNIQYFGAGTRLSVL.

The chain links TRBV4-1 to TRBJ2-1; D not resolved. The V and J ends lost 4 bases and 0 bases respectively, with 10 bases between them. Looked up from germline, CDR1 is MGHRA and CDR2 is YSYEKL. The CDR3 loop spans 15 amino acids. The CDR3 DNA reads as TGCGCCAGCAGCCCCCAAGAGGACTCCTACAATGAGCAGTTCTTC. Its translation: CASSPQEDSYNEQFF.

The J gene is TRBJ1-1, the V gene TRBV18, with D hard to call. With 5 bases removed from V and 0 bases from J, the gap between germline ends came to 7 bases. This CDR3 is 13 amino acids long. Germline values: CDR1 KGHSH, CDR2 LQKENI. CDR3 protein: CASSGPMNTEAFF. The CDR3 DNA is TGTGCCAGCTCAGGGCCGATGAACACTGAAGCTTTCTTT.

The chain couples TRBV7-9 to TRBJ1-1, with 7 bases matching TRBD1. With V trimmed by 2 bases and J by 1 base, 4 bases remained unmatched. Germline V gene sequence: CDR1 SEHNR, CDR2 FQNEAQ (reference sequence). The CDR3 has 15 amino acids. DNA for the CDR3: TGTGCCAGCAGCTTAAAGACAGGGTCGAACACTGAAGCTTTCTTT. It is translated as CASSLKTGSNTEAFF.

The chain joins TRBV7-3 to TRBJ1-1; D is ambiguous. Germline V gives CDR1 SGHTA, CDR2 FQGTGA. V was pared by 8 bases and J by 1 base, with 5 bases between. This CDR3 has 11 residues. CDR3 in amino acids: CASRSNTEAFF. Written as DNA, the CDR3 is TGTGCCAGCCGGTCGAACACTGAAGCTTTCTTT.

This clone was seen a single time. This chain connects TRBV7-3 to TRBJ2-1, with 7 bases that match TRBD2. The germline V gene has CDR1 SGHTA and CDR2 FQGTGA. The CDR3 extends over 15 amino acids. The junction had 5 bases not matched to a gene; V was cut back by 2 bases and J by 4 bases. For the CDR3, the DNA is TGTGCCAGCAGCTTATTGGGCGGGGGATACAATGAGCAGTTCTTC. This sequence encodes CASSLLGGGYNEQFF.

This chain links TRBV29-1 with TRBJ2-5; TRBD2 matches at 9 bases. This CDR3 is built from 15 residues. The ends lost 6 bases at V and 1 base at J; junction bases unmatched: 9. Germline loops: CDR1 SQVTM, CDR2 ANQGSEA. CDR3 nucleotides: TGCAGCGTGGTGACTAGCGGCGGATCCCAAGAGACCCAGTACTTC. Translation gives CSVVTSGGSQETQYF.

The chain links TRBV6-5 to TRBJ1-4; 9 nucleotides line up with TRBD1. The germline gives CDR1 MNHEY, CDR2 SVGAGI. V dropped 7 bases and J dropped 3; count of bases not matched to a gene: 3. This CDR3 comprises 14 residues. The CDR3 is CASNRDRANEKLFF. DNA of the CDR3: TGTGCCAGCAATCGGGACAGGGCTAATGAAAAACTGTTTTTT.

The chain uses TRBV9 and TRBJ1-6; tentatively, D is TRBD1 (5 bases). Germline values: CDR1 SGDLS, CDR2 YYNGEE. This CDR3 is built from 15 residues. V dropped 4 bases and J dropped 0 bases, with 8 bases sitting between them. In DNA, the CDR3 is TGTGCCAGCAGCAAAGACAGCTCCTATAATTCACCCCTCCACTTT. It encodes CASSKDSSYNSPLHF. Complete variable domain (other parts from reference TRBV9 and TRBJ1-6): DSGVTQTPKHLITATGQRVTLRCSPRSGDLSVYWYQQSLDQGLQFLIQYYNGEERAKGNILERFSAQQFPDLHSELNLSSLELGDSALYFCASSKDSSYNSPLHFGNGTRLTVT.

This chain uses TRBV27 with TRBJ1-4, with D unclear. Germline V lookup: CDR1 MNHEY, CDR2 SMNVEV (reference sequence). Trimming pared 8 bases from V and 8 bases from J, leaving 12 bases between. CDR3 length: 12 residues. CDR3 in DNA: TGTGCCAGCCATGGGCGAGGGGAAAAACTGTTTTTT. Its protein product is CASHGRGEKLFF.

The rearrangement uses TRBV4-1 and TRBJ2-3; 15 bases agree with TRBD2. This CDR3 region has 16 residues. The germline gives CDR1 MGHRA, CDR2 YSYEKL. J lost 8 bases, V lost 1 base, and 4 bases had no gene match. This chain's CDR3 is CASSQGGLAGGGTQYF. The CDR3 DNA is TGCGCCAGCAGCCAAGGGGGACTAGCGGGGGGCGGTACGCAGTATTTT.

The genes are TRBV3-1 (or the pseudogene TRBV3-2) and TRBJ1-2, with a possible D match to TRBD1 (5 bases). V lost 0 bases and J lost 8, with 10 bases in between. The CDR3 loop spans 13 amino acids. Germline lookup yields CDR1 LGHDT and CDR2 YNNKEL (reference sequence). In DNA form, the CDR3 reads TGTGCCAGCAGCCAAGATCAGGGAAAGGGCTACACCTTC. Translating gives CASSQDQGKGYTF.

The V gene is TRBV6-5, the J gene TRBJ1-5, with TRBD1 as a possible D gene (5 bases). Germline-derived CDR1 and CDR2 are MNHEY and SVGAGI. The CDR3 contains 12 residues. Trimming left V 8 bases short and J 4 bases short, with 9 bases between. The CDR3 DNA reads TGTGCCAGCCGCGGGGGAAATCAGCCCCAGCATTTT. Translation gives CASRGGNQPQHF.

The V call is TRBV24-1, the J call TRBJ1-1; D call uncertain. CDR1 is KGHDR, CDR2 SFDVKD, per germline. The V gene lost 7 bases and the J gene lost 2 bases, with 4 bases spanning the gap. The CDR3 totals 11 residues. Here the CDR3 DNA reads TGTGCCACCAGCCTAAACACTGAAGCTTTCTTT. Protein product: CATSLNTEAFF.

This sequence joins TRBV10-3 and TRBJ2-7; 9 bases map to TRBD1. This CDR3 is 13 amino acids long. Germline V gene lookup returns CDR1 ENHRY and CDR2 SYGVKD. Trimming cost V 6 bases and J 5 bases; bases outside gene matches: 5. The chain's CDR3 is CAIRRDRADEQYF. DNA for the CDR3: TGTGCCATCAGGCGGGACAGGGCTGACGAGCAGTACTTC.

This clone showed up just a few times. The chain couples TRBV12-3 or TRBV12-4 to TRBJ1-2; no clear D gene. The CDR3 consists of 12 residues. Trimming stripped 1 base from V and 7 bases from J, with 7 bases between. Here the CDR3 DNA reads TGTGCCAGCAGTTTAGGCGAGTCTGGCTACACCTTC. Protein: CASSLGESGYTF.

The chain has TRBV27 and TRBJ1-1; TRBD1 aligns across 8 bases. The CDR3 contains 14 residues. The V segment lost 6 bases and the J segment 4 bases; nucleotides outside the gene matches: 7. Germline CDR1 MNHEY, CDR2 SMNVEV (reference sequence). As DNA, the CDR3 is TGTGCCAGCAGACCGACAGGGGCCGGCACTGAAGCTTTCTTT. Amino acid sequence: CASRPTGAGTEAFF.

The chain employs TRBV4-1 and TRBJ2-5; TRBD1 aligns across 8 bases. The germline V gene encodes CDR1 MGHRA and CDR2 YSYEKL. The CDR3 totals 15 residues. Unmatched junction bases numbered 9, after V lost 5 bases and J lost 4 bases. The CDR3 reads CASSSQGAPGETQYF. CDR3 bases: TGCGCCAGCAGCTCCCAGGGGGCCCCCGGAGAGACCCAGTACTTC.

The gene calls are TRBV5-1 and TRBJ2-5; tentative D call: TRBD2 (6 bases). Germline V gene data show CDR1 as SGHRS and CDR2 as YFSETQ. The CDR3 spans 13 residues. Trimming took off 6 bases at V and 5 bases at J, with 14 bases between the two ends. CDR3 bases: TGCGCCAGCAAAGGAGCGGAGGGGGAGACCCAGTACTTC. Protein sequence: CASKGAEGETQYF. The full variable domain, completed using reference TRBV5-1 and TRBJ2-5, is KAGVTQTPRYLIKTRGQQVTLSCSPISGHRSVSWYQQTPGQGLQFLFEYFSETQRNKGNFPGRFSGRQFSNSRSEMNVSTLELGDSALYLCASKGAEGETQYFGPGTRLLVL.

This chain links TRBV4-1 with TRBJ1-6; possible D gene TRBD1, 5 bases. The CDR3 is 15 amino acids. CDR1 and CDR2 from the germline V gene are MGHRA and YSYEKL. V lost 6 bases to trimming and J lost 8 bases, with 17 bases between them. The DNA of the CDR3 is TGCGCCAGCAGAAATATCGACAGAGATGATTCACCCCTCCACTTT. This codes for CASRNIDRDDSPLHF.

This rearrangement joins TRBV5-1 to TRBJ1-4, with 7 bases fitting TRBD1. CDR1 and CDR2 (germline): SGHRS, YFSETQ. The ends lost 2 bases at V and 6 bases at J; junction bases unmatched: 4. CDR3 length equals 14 residues. Written as DNA, the CDR3 is TGCGCCAGCAGCTTCAACAGGGGCGATGAAAAACTGTTTTTT. Translating gives CASSFNRGDEKLFF.

V is TRBV5-8 and J is TRBJ1-4; D may be TRBD1 (5 bases). Germline V CDR1 and CDR2: SGHTS, YDEGEE. V was pared by 5 bases and J by 4 bases, with 12 bases between. The CDR3 extends over 14 amino acids. The CDR3 DNA reads as TGTGCCAGCAGAAAACAGGAGAATAATGAAAAACTGTTTTTT. This translates into CASRKQENNEKLFF.